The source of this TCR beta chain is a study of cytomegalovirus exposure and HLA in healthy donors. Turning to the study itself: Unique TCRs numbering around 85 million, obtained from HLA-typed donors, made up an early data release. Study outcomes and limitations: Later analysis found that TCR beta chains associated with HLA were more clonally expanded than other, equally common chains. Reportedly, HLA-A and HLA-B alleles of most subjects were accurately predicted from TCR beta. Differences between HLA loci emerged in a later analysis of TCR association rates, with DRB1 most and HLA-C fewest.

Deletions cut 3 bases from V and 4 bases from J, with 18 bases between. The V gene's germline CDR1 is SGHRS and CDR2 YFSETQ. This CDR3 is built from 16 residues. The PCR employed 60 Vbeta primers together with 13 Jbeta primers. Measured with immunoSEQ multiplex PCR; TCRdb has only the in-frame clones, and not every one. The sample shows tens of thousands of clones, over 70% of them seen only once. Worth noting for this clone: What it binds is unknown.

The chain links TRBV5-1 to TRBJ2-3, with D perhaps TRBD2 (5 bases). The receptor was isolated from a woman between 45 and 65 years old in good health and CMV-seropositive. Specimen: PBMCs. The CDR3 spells CASSSARATGADTQYF. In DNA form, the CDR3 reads TGCGCCAGCAGCTCCGCGAGAGCGACCGGGGCAGATACGCAGTATTTT. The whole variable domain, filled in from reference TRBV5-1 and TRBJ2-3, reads KAGVTQTPRYLIKTRGQQVTLSCSPISGHRSVSWYQQTPGQGLQFLFEYFSETQRNKGNFPGRFSGRQFSNSRSEMNVSTLELGDSALYLCASSSARATGADTQYFGPGTRLTVL.